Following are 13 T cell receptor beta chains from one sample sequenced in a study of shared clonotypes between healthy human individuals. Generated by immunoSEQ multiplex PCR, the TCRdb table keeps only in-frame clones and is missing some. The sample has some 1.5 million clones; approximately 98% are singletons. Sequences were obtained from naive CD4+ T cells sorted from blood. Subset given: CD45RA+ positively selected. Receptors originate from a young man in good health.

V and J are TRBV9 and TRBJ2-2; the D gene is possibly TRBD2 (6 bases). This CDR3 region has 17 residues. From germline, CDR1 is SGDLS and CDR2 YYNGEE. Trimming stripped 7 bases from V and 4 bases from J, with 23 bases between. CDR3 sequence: CASAMGLTGVVTGELFF. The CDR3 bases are TGTGCCAGCGCGATGGGGCTCACGGGAGTGGTCACCGGGGAGCTGTTTTTT.

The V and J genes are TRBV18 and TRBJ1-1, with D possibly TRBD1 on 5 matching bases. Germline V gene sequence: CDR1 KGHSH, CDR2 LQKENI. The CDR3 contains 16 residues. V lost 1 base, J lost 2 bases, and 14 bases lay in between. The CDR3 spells CASSPLGTADNTEAFF. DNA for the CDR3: TGTGCCAGCTCACCACTGGGGACGGCAGATAACACTGAAGCTTTCTTT.

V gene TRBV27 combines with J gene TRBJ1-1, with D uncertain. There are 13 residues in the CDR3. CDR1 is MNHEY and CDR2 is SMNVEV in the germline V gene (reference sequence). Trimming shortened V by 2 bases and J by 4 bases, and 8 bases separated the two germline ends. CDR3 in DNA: TGTGCCAGCAGTTTAGGGTTCGGCACTGAAGCTTTCTTT. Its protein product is CASSLGFGTEAFF.

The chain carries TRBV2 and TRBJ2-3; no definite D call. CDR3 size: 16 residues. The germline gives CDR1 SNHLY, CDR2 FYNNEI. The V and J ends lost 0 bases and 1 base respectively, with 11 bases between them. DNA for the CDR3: TGTGCCAGCAGTGAAGCGGGTAGGGCGCGCACAGATACGCAGTATTTT. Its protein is CASSEAGRARTDTQYF.

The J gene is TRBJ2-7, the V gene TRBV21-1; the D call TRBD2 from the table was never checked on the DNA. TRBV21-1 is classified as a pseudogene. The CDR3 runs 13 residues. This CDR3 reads CASSIYWGDEQYF. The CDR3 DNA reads TGTGCCAGCAGCATTTATTGGGGGGACGAGCAGTACTTC.

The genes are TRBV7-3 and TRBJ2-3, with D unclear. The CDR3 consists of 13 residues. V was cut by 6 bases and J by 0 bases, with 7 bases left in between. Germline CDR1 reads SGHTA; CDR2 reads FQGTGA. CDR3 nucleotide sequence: TGTGCCAGCAGAAGAACTAGCACAGATACGCAGTATTTT. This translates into CASRRTSTDTQYF.

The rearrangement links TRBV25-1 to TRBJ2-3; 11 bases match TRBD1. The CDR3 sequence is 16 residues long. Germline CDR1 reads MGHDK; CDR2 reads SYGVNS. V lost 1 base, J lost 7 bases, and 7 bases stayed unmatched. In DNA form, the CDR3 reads TGTGCCAGCAGTGAATCCTGGACAGGGGGCAGAAATACGCAGTATTTT. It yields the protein CASSESWTGGRNTQYF.

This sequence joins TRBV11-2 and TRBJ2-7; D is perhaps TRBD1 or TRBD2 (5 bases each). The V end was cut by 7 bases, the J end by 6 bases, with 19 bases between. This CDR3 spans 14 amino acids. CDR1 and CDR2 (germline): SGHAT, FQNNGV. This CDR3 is CASTVGPTWSEQYF. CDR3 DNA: TGTGCCAGCACCGTGGGACCAACGTGGTCCGAGCAGTACTTC. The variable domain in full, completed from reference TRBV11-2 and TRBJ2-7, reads EAGVAQSPRYKIIEKRQSVAFWCNPISGHATLYWYQQILGQGPKLLIQFQNNGVVDDSQLPKDRFSAERLKGVDSTLKIQPAKLEDSAVYLCASTVGPTWSEQYFGPGTRLTVT.

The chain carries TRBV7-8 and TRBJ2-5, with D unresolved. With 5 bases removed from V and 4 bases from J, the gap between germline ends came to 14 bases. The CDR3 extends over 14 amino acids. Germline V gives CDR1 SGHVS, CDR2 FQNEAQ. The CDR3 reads CASSPLRFRETQYF. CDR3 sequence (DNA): TGTGCCAGCAGCCCCCTCCGGTTTCGAGAGACCCAGTACTTC.

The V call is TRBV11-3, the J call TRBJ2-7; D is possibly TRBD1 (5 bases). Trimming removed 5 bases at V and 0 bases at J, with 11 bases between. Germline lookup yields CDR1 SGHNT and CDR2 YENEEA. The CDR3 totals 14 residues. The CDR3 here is CASSLGVDSYEQYF. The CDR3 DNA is TGTGCCAGCAGCCTAGGGGTAGACTCCTACGAGCAGTACTTC.

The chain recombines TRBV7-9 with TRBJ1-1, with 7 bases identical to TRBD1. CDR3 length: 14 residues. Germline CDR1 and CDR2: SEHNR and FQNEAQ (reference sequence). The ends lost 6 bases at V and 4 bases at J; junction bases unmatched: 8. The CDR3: CASRLDRMGTEAFF. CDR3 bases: TGTGCCAGCAGGCTGGACAGGATGGGCACTGAAGCTTTCTTT.

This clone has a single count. This chain's CDR3 is CASSSRGNMNTEAFF. The CDR3 DNA reads as TGCGCCAGCAGCTCCCGGGGGAACATGAACACTGAAGCTTTCTTT. The chain is built from TRBV5-1 and TRBJ1-1, with D possibly TRBD1 on 5 matching bases. Per germline, CDR1 SGHRS and CDR2 YFSETQ. V lost 3 bases and J 0 bases, leaving 12 bases between the germline ends. This CDR3 region has 15 residues.

CDR3 DNA: TGTGCCAGCAGCCCCGGACCGACCGGGGAGCTGTTTTTT. Translating gives CASSPGPTGELFF. This chain joins TRBV11-3 and TRBJ2-2; no firm D call. CDR1 SGHNT and CDR2 YENEEA come from the germline V gene. V was clipped by 5 bases and J by 5 bases, with 9 bases between them. The CDR3 totals 13 residues.